Ten or more counts support the clone carrying this T cell receptor beta chain. The germline V gene has CDR1 SGHTA and CDR2 FQGTGA. V gave up 5 bases and J gave up 3 bases, with 10 bases separating them. The CDR3 is 13 residues long. The sample is drawn from a study of spatial heterogeneity in lung cancer. For the study at large: For the average unique TCR and UMI combination, more than 8.5 occurrences appeared in raw reads.

Time point meaning: sample taken at primary tumor resection. The cohort: roughly 72 early-stage, untreated non-small cell lung cancer patients. The study sequenced unsorted whole RNA from tumor, nontumor lung or frozen PBMC. TCR cDNA molecules were tagged individually, and each one carried a unique molecular identifier. MiXCR, run by TCRdb on the 5' RACE reads, gives a single entry per CDR3 protein. The sample yields 10,000 to 11,000 distinct CDR3 sequences, 6% to 6.5% seen once. This receptor was obtained from a male donor with early-stage non-small cell lung cancer. The specimen comprised PBMCs, sampled at surgery. The chain joins TRBV7-3 to TRBJ1-1; D might be TRBD1 (6 bases). CDR3 in amino acids: CASSPQGYTEAFF. CDR3 coding DNA: TGTGCCAGCAGCCCCCAGGGGTACACTGAAGCTTTCTTT. Full variable domain (missing parts from reference TRBV7-3 and TRBJ1-1): GAGVSQTPSNKVTEKGKYVELRCDPISGHTALYWYRQSLGQGPEFLIYFQGTGAADDSGLPNDRFFAVRPEGSVSTLKIQRTERGDSAVYLCASSPQGYTEAFFGQGTRLTVV.